This T cell receptor beta chain emerged from a study of early T cells in non-severe SARS-CoV-2 infection. Looking at the study overall: Sequenced bulk RNA came from whole blood that was unsorted, and chains were unpaired.

As part of library construction, unique molecular identifiers were attached to individual cDNA molecules. TCRdb re-called the 5' RACE reads with MiXCR, one entry per CDR3 protein. The table records roughly 100,000 distinct CDR3 sequences, 12% to 15% of them present only once. Findings and limits, study-wide: Database matching using VDJdb favored anti-spike CD8 responses, with private and CD4 specificities left missing.

This clonotype was seen at least ten times. Its antigen is not known. CDR1 and CDR2 from the germline V gene are MDHEN and SYDVKM. V shed 4 bases and J 13 bases; nucleotides not matched to a gene: 13. The CDR3 has 15 amino acids. The sequence was obtained from an adult who was a healthcare worker with PCR-confirmed SARS-CoV-2 infection or an uninfected control (not recorded which). V and J are TRBV28 and TRBJ1-4; TRBD1 aligns across 9 bases. The sequenced sample consisted of whole blood. The CDR3 reads CASSSSGQGLVGLFF. CDR3 coding DNA: TGTGCCAGCAGTTCCTCGGGACAGGGCTTAGTGGGACTGTTTTTT.